A selection of T cell receptor beta chains follows, all from one sample in a study of a mutant IDH1 vaccine in newly diagnosed glioma. Assay: immunoSEQ multiplex PCR; the TCRdb copy retains only in-frame clones and omits some. Among about 41,000 clones listed, roughly nine tenths were seen once. These receptors are not linked to any known antigen. The sample here was PBMCs, taken from a glioma patient whose treatment included an IDH1 peptide vaccine. The receptors here all came from a man aged 35 to 55 with glioma. CDR3s include the opening cysteine and the closing phenylalanine or tryptophan. The D gene is left open where the match is weak. Only part of the rows carry a size: once, few, many, or a class if the clone is expanded.

13 NA TRBJ2-7 TRBV18 NA CASSPGYSYEQYF TGTGCCAGCTCACCAGGGTACTCCTACGAGCAGTACTTC
13 NA TRBJ1-2 TRBV5-1 NA CASSLGQSYGYTF TGCGCCAGCAGCTTGGGGCAGTCCTATGGCTACACCTTC
18 once TRBJ2-1 TRBV5-1 TRBD2 CASSPGTSGGSVSFEQFF TGCGCCAGCAGCCCCGGGACTAGCGGGGGGTCAGTCTCGTTTGAGCAGTTCTTC
15 NA TRBJ2-1 TRBV11-3 TRBD1 CASSLSPGTVNEQFF TGTGCCAGCAGCCTTTCTCCCGGGACAGTTAATGAGCAGTTCTTC
15 NA TRBJ2-2 TRBV7-9 NA CASSPGPFNTGELFF TGTGCCAGCAGCCCCGGACCTTTCAACACCGGGGAGCTGTTTTTT
14 NA TRBJ1-1 TRBV4-1 NA CASGEQWVNTEAFF TGCGCCAGCGGAGAACAGTGGGTGAACACTGAAGCTTTCTTT
14 NA TRBJ2-7 TRBV27 TRBD2 CASSFGPSGYEQYF TGTGCCAGCAGTTTTGGGCCTAGCGGATACGAGCAGTACTTC
15 NA TRBJ2-1 TRBV4-3 NA CASSQFDSSYNEQFF TGCGCCAGCAGCCAATTCGACAGCTCCTACAATGAGCAGTTCTTC
17 NA TRBJ2-2 TRBV7-2 NA CASSLIRRDGNTGELFF TGTGCCAGCAGCTTAATTCGGCGGGATGGGAACACCGGGGAGCTGTTTTTT
15 once TRBJ2-1 TRBV7-8 TRBD2 CASSLGTSGGAEEFF TGTGCCAGCAGCTTAGGGACTAGCGGGGGGGCCGAAGAGTTCTTC
15 NA TRBJ1-6 TRBV18 NA CASSPEEPRDSPLHF TGTGCCAGCTCACCAGAGGAGCCTAGGGATTCACCCCTCCACTTT
14 few TRBJ2-1 TRBV6-4 TRBD1 CASSVGTEDNEQFF TGTGCCAGCAGTGTTGGGACAGAAGACAATGAGCAGTTCTTC
16 NA TRBJ2-3 TRBV29-1 NA CSVEAGSGFGTDTQYF TGCAGCGTTGAGGCGGGGTCGGGGTTTGGCACAGATACGCAGTATTTT
16 NA TRBJ2-1 TRBV18 TRBD2 CASSPSSPSGRDEQFF TGTGCCAGCTCACCAAGCTCGCCTAGCGGGAGGGATGAGCAGTTCTTC
15 NA TRBJ2-5 TRBV4-2 NA CASSRWRGGIETQYF TGTGCCAGCAGCCGGTGGAGGGGGGGCATAGAGACCCAGTACTTC
15 NA TRBJ2-7 TRBV4-3 NA CASSQSSDLSYEQYF TGCGCCAGCAGCCAGAGTTCCGACCTCTCCTACGAGCAGTACTTC